This entry lists 29 T cell receptor beta chains sequenced from one sample in a study of CD4 T cells in relation to SARS-CoV-2 and coronaviruses. Only in-frame clones appear in the TCRdb table, and some are missing; sequencing was by immunoSEQ multiplex PCR. The sample lists 55,000 to 70,000 clones, roughly 93% occurring once. The unexposed donors gave CD4+ T cells in about 2010-2019, prior to COVID-19. The sequenced material came from naive CD4+ T cells from PBMCs. Subset described: naive CD4+ T cells isolated by negative enrichment. These receptors were obtained from a human donor in good health.

The chain links TRBV29-1 to TRBJ2-7, with D unclear. The CDR3 sequence is 13 residues long. Germline V CDR1 and CDR2: SQVTM, ANQGSEA. The ends were cut back, 6 bases at V and 1 base at J, with 13 bases in the middle. In DNA, the CDR3 is TGCAGCGTGGGCAGTCAGGTATCCTACGAGCAGTACTTC. It specifies CSVGSQVSYEQYF.

The chain links TRBV11-3 to TRBJ2-7; 8 bases match TRBD1. V trimming: 5 bases; J trimming: 1 base; junction bases outside the gene matches: 1. The CDR3 has 13 residues. Looked up from germline, CDR1 is SGHNT and CDR2 is YENEEA. CDR3 in amino acids: CASSDRGSYEQYF. Written as DNA, the CDR3 is TGTGCCAGCAGCGACAGGGGTTCCTACGAGCAGTACTTC.

The chain recombines TRBV11-3 with TRBJ1-3; 8 positions agree with TRBD1. Trimming at V came to 5 bases and at J to 0 bases, leaving 3 bases not matched to a gene. This CDR3 comprises 15 residues. Looked up from germline, CDR1 is SGHNT and CDR2 is YENEEA. The DNA for the CDR3 is TGTGCCAGCAGCGCCGGGACAGGCTCTGGAAACACCATATATTTT. Amino acid sequence: CASSAGTGSGNTIYF.

V gene TRBV5-1 combines with J gene TRBJ2-1, with TRBD1 matching 9 bases. Germline assignment: CDR1 SGHRS and CDR2 YFSETQ. Trimming removed 4 bases from V and 7 bases from J; junction bases left unmatched: 15. This CDR3 is 17 amino acids long. The DNA for the CDR3 is TGCGCCAGCAGCCAAAACTCCGGGACAGGGTTGTGGAATGAGCAGTTCTTC. Its protein product is CASSQNSGTGLWNEQFF.

The sample holds a few counts of this clone. The rearrangement uses TRBV30 and TRBJ2-7; D gene uncertain. This CDR3 region has 11 residues. Deletions cut 1 base from V and 6 bases from J, with 7 bases between. The germline CDR1 and CDR2 sequences are GTSNPN and SVGIG (reference sequence). CDR3 sequence: CAWSGVSEQYF. CDR3 DNA: TGTGCCTGGAGTGGGGTTTCCGAGCAGTACTTC.

This clone was observed a single time. The CDR3 nucleotides are TGTGCCAGCAGGGGACAGAACTATGGCTACACCTTC. Translated: CASRGQNYGYTF. The rearrangement uses TRBV6-5 and TRBJ1-2, with 7 bases lining up with TRBD1. With V trimmed by 6 bases and J by 2 bases, 0 bases remained unmatched. Germline V lookup: CDR1 MNHEY, CDR2 SVGAGI. CDR3 length: 12 residues.

The V call is TRBV5-1, the J call TRBJ2-3; 10 positions match TRBD1. V trimming: 0 bases; J trimming: 1 base; junction bases outside the gene matches: 2. Germline V gene sequence: CDR1 SGHRS, CDR2 YFSETQ. This CDR3 has 16 residues. The CDR3 here is CASSLVGTGGTDTQYF. The CDR3 nucleotides read TGCGCCAGCAGCTTGGTCGGGACAGGGGGCACAGATACGCAGTATTTT.

The chain carries TRBV10-3 and TRBJ1-2; 9 bases fit TRBD1. Germline V gene sequence: CDR1 ENHRY, CDR2 SYGVKD. V was clipped by 10 bases and J by 6 bases; unmatched bases: 3. The length of the CDR3 is 11 residues. The CDR3 nucleotides read TGTGCCAGCCGACAGGGGGATGGCTACACCTTC. Translated, it gives CASRQGDGYTF.

This chain links TRBV15 with TRBJ1-2; 7 bases map to TRBD1. The CDR3 spans 14 residues. V lost 4 bases and J lost 2; bases outside the gene matches: 4. Germline V gene data show CDR1 as LNHNV and CDR2 as YYDKDF (reference sequence). The CDR3 loop reads CATSKPGQNYGYTF. CDR3 nucleotide sequence: TGTGCCACCAGCAAACCGGGACAGAACTATGGCTACACCTTC.

This clone occurred a few times. The genes are TRBV19 and TRBJ1-1; D is undetermined. The CDR3 sequence is 14 residues long. The V gene lost 6 bases and the J gene lost 1 base, with 12 bases spanning the gap. Germline lookup yields CDR1 LNHDA and CDR2 SQIVND (reference sequence). As DNA, the CDR3 is TGTGCCAGTAGAATCAGCGTGGGGAACACTGAAGCTTTCTTT. Protein: CASRISVGNTEAFF.

CDR3 residues: CASSDQSTDTQYF. The CDR3 DNA is TGTGCCAGCAGTGACCAGAGCACAGATACGCAGTATTTT. The chain recombines TRBV6-4 with TRBJ2-3; no clear D. The CDR3 consists of 13 residues. Per the germline V gene, CDR1 is MRHNA and CDR2 is SNTAGT. V was pared by 2 bases and J by 0 bases, with 3 bases between.

The chain uses TRBV12-3 or TRBV12-4 and TRBJ1-5; D gene unclear. The length of the CDR3 is 12 residues. V shed 6 bases and J shed 9 bases, with 12 bases lying between them. This chain's CDR3 is CASSVRRRPQHF. The CDR3 DNA is TGTGCCAGCAGCGTTAGGCGTCGGCCCCAGCATTTT.

The CDR3 here is CASSVDSDPTDTQYF. Written as DNA, the CDR3 is TGTGCCAGCAGCGTAGATAGCGACCCCACAGATACGCAGTATTTT. The chain recombines TRBV9 with TRBJ2-3, with a possible D match to TRBD2 (5 bases). Deletions cut 0 bases from V and 2 bases from J, with 10 bases between. Germline V gene data show CDR1 as SGDLS and CDR2 as YYNGEE. This CDR3 spans 15 amino acids.

This rearrangement joins TRBV28 to TRBJ2-7; 7 bases line up with TRBD1. CDR1 and CDR2 from the germline V gene are MDHEN and SYDVKM. V lost 11 bases, J lost 6 bases, and 10 bases stayed unmatched. The CDR3 covers 12 residues. DNA for the CDR3: TGTGCCGGACGAACAGGGGCAGGCGAGCAGTACTTC. Protein: CAGRTGAGEQYF.

The chain couples TRBV5-1 to TRBJ2-3; a possible D gene is TRBD1 (6 bases). CDR1 SGHRS and CDR2 YFSETQ come from the germline V gene. This CDR3 is built from 13 residues. The V and J ends lost 6 bases and 3 bases respectively, with 11 bases between them. The CDR3 nucleotides read TGCGCCAGCAAACCACAGGGTACAGATACGCAGTATTTT. This encodes CASKPQGTDTQYF.

The chain employs TRBV11-3 and TRBJ2-5; possibly TRBD1 for D (6 bases). V lost 5 bases and J lost 5, with 18 bases in between. Per the germline V gene, CDR1 is SGHNT and CDR2 is YENEEA. The CDR3 extends over 15 amino acids. The CDR3 sequence is CASSPVPGARETQYF. The CDR3 nucleotides read TGTGCCAGCAGCCCCGTCCCAGGGGCTAGGGAGACCCAGTACTTC. The full variable domain, completed using reference TRBV11-3 and TRBJ2-5, is EAGVVQSPRYKIIEKKQPVAFWCNPISGHNTLYWYLQNLGQGPELLIRYENEEAVDDSQLPKDRFSAERLKGVDSTLKIQPAELGDSAVYLCASSPVPGARETQYFGPGTRLLVL.

The CDR3 DNA is TGCGCCAGCAGTGAGTCTTTTTACAGGGGGAAAAATGAGCAGTTCTTC. Translating gives CASSESFYRGKNEQFF. This chain connects TRBV10-2 to TRBJ2-1; 8 bases agree with TRBD1. The CDR3 runs to 16 residues. After removal of 0 bases from V and 7 bases from J, the junction contained 8 bases not matched to a gene. The germline V gene encodes CDR1 WSHSY and CDR2 SAAADI.

This chain links TRBV6-6 with TRBJ2-3; 8 nucleotides agree with TRBD2. The germline CDR1 and CDR2 sequences are MNHNY and SVGAGI (reference sequence). This CDR3 has 16 amino acids. After removal of 4 bases from V and 5 bases from J, the junction contained 11 bases not matched to a gene. The CDR3 spells CASSSPRGGRGDTQYF. The CDR3 coding sequence is TGTGCCAGCAGTTCCCCTCGGGGGGGCAGGGGAGATACGCAGTATTTT.

The CDR3 loop reads CSVSSGGNQPQHF. The CDR3 region has the DNA TGCAGCGTTTCCTCAGGGGGCAATCAGCCCCAGCATTTT. V usage is TRBV29-1 and J usage is TRBJ1-5; perhaps TRBD1 as D (6 bases). Germline CDR1 SQVTM, CDR2 ANQGSEA. The CDR3 spans 13 residues. V was shortened by 5 bases and J by 2 bases, with 10 bases between the two germline ends.

The chain carries TRBV18 and TRBJ1-4, with D unclear. This CDR3 comprises 15 residues. From germline, CDR1 is KGHSH and CDR2 LQKENI. Trimming stripped 3 bases from V and 0 bases from J, with 8 bases between. The CDR3: CASSPGVPTNEKLFF. The CDR3 DNA is TGTGCCAGCTCACCCGGTGTCCCAACTAATGAAAAACTGTTTTTT.

The V gene is TRBV25-1, the J gene TRBJ1-2; a possible D gene is TRBD1 (6 bases). CDR3 length: 14 amino acids. Trimming cost V 1 base and J 6 bases, with 12 bases left between them. Germline CDR1 and CDR2: MGHDK and SYGVNS. CDR3 DNA sequence: TGTGCCAGCAGTGAATTTGGGGGGGCTCATGGCTACACCTTC. Amino acid sequence: CASSEFGGAHGYTF.

CDR3 sequence: CASSFDRGNTEAFF. CDR3 in DNA: TGCGCCAGCAGCTTCGACAGGGGGAACACTGAAGCTTTCTTT. The chain recombines TRBV5-1 with TRBJ1-1, with 8 bases fitting TRBD1. The CDR3 contains 14 residues. Germline CDR1 is SGHRS and CDR2 is YFSETQ. The V and J ends lost 2 bases and 1 base, in that order; junction bases with no gene match: 1.

V usage is TRBV28 and J usage is TRBJ2-7, with D perhaps being TRBD1 or TRBD2 (5 bases each). Trimming cost V 5 bases and J 5 bases, with 19 bases left between them. The germline gives CDR1 MDHEN, CDR2 SYDVKM. CDR3 length: 15 residues. The CDR3 here is CASSLSGTESNEQYF. In nucleotides, the CDR3 is TGTGCCAGCAGTCTATCCGGGACGGAGTCCAACGAGCAGTACTTC.

This chain uses TRBV9 with TRBJ2-3; a weak D match, TRBD1 (7 bases). The germline V gene has CDR1 SGDLS and CDR2 YYNGEE. V lost 2 bases, J lost 2 bases, and 12 bases lay in between. CDR3 length: 15 residues. The CDR3 DNA follows: TGTGCCAGCAGCGTGGAGGGGGCGATCACAGATACGCAGTATTTT. Translation gives CASSVEGAITDTQYF.

The chain joins TRBV5-4 to TRBJ1-4; D is unclear. Trimming took 4 bases from V and 3 from J, leaving 13 bases between them. The CDR3 spans 15 residues. Germline CDR1 and CDR2: SGHNT and YYREEE (reference sequence). CDR3 sequence: CASSPATGPNEKLFF. CDR3 nucleotides: TGTGCCAGCAGCCCGGCGACCGGACCTAATGAAAAACTGTTTTTT.

This clone is a singleton in its sample. CDR3 in amino acids: CAAGTPETQYF. CDR3 sequence (DNA): TGCGCCGCCGGGACTCCTGAGACCCAGTACTTC. The chain joins TRBV10-2 to TRBJ2-5, with D perhaps matching TRBD2 (6 bases). Trimming took 11 bases from V and 5 from J, leaving 12 bases between them. CDR1 is WSHSY and CDR2 is SAAADI in the germline V gene. CDR3 length: 11 amino acids.

The V call is TRBV7-9, the J call TRBJ2-5; TRBD1 matches at 9 bases. This CDR3 region has 15 residues. Germline V CDR1 and CDR2: SEHNR, FQNEAQ (reference sequence). The V and J ends lost 4 bases and 5 bases, in that order; junction bases with no gene match: 8. The CDR3 is CASSSRTGAGETQYF. As DNA, the CDR3 is TGTGCCAGCAGCTCCAGGACAGGGGCAGGGGAGACCCAGTACTTC.

The V call is TRBV5-6, the J call TRBJ2-3; no clear D gene. Deletions cut 2 bases from V and 4 bases from J, with 5 bases between. CDR3 size: 12 residues. CDR1 and CDR2 (germline): SGHDT, YYEEEE. As DNA, the CDR3 is TGTGCCAGCAGCTTTAGTCCAGATACGCAGTATTTT. Translation gives CASSFSPDTQYF.

The gene calls are TRBV5-1 and TRBJ1-1; D is unresolved. The CDR3 contains 14 residues. CDR1 SGHRS and CDR2 YFSETQ come from the germline V gene. V was trimmed by 7 bases and J by 1 base, leaving 14 bases between them. The CDR3 region is CASGPLPGNTEAFF. The DNA for the CDR3 is TGCGCCAGCGGACCCCTGCCGGGGAACACTGAAGCTTTCTTT.